The 11 T cell receptor beta chains below all came from one sample that was sequenced in a study of patients and donors after allogeneic stem cell transplantation. TCRdb redid the calling of the RT-PCR reads with MiXCR, one entry per CDR3 protein. The sample holds roughly 880,000 distinct CDR3 sequences; roughly 18% are singletons and the top ten take 5% to 6.5%. The sequenced material came from blood, either unsorted or a sorted T cell fraction (not recorded which). All receptors come from a human donor who was either an allogeneic HSCT recipient or a stem cell or donor lymphocyte infusion donor (not recorded which). It is not recorded whose cells these are; they may come from a transplant donor.

This clonotype was counted a few times. The chain combines TRBV6-1 with TRBJ1-5; perhaps TRBD1 as D (6 bases). This CDR3 has 16 amino acids. Trimming cost V 4 bases and J 10 bases, with 23 bases left between them. Germline assignment: CDR1 MNHNS and CDR2 SASEGT. Here the CDR3 reads CASSGDFSGTNEPQHF. The CDR3 bases are TGTGCCAGCAGTGGCGACTTCTCAGGGACAAACGAACCCCAGCATTTT.

The rearrangement uses TRBV19 and TRBJ1-5, with no clear D. Germline V gene lookup returns CDR1 LNHDA and CDR2 SQIVND (reference sequence). There are 12 residues in the CDR3. Trimming cost V 5 bases and J 7 bases, with 9 bases left between them. The CDR3 here is CASSFPSQPQHF. For the CDR3, the DNA is TGTGCCAGTAGTTTTCCGAGCCAGCCCCAGCATTTT.

The chain recombines TRBV9 with TRBJ2-7, with 7 positions matching TRBD2. V lost 5 bases, J lost 3 bases, and 11 bases stayed unmatched. CDR3 length: 15 residues. The V gene's germline CDR1 is SGDLS and CDR2 YYNGEE. In DNA form, the CDR3 reads TGTGCCAGCAGTGATAAATTGGGGGGGTTCTACGAGCAGTACTTC. Its protein is CASSDKLGGFYEQYF.

This clonotype was seen a few times. In nucleotides, the CDR3 is TGCAGCGGCAGGGAGGATACGCAGTATTTT. It specifies CSGREDTQYF. The chain carries TRBV29-1 and TRBJ2-3; D possibly matches TRBD1 or TRBD2 (5 bases each). Germline assignment: CDR1 SQVTM and CDR2 ANQGSEA. The V and J ends lost 7 bases and 6 bases respectively, with 8 bases between them. This CDR3 comprises 10 residues.

The chain combines TRBV7-2 with TRBJ2-2, with 8 bases that match TRBD2. Per the germline V gene, CDR1 is SGHTA and CDR2 is FQGNSA. The V gene end was trimmed by 5 bases and the J gene end by 3 bases; junction bases not matched to a gene: 5. This CDR3 is 15 amino acids long. This CDR3 reads CASSPSGSYTGELFF. Written as DNA, the CDR3 is TGTGCCAGCAGCCCCAGCGGGAGTTACACCGGGGAGCTGTTTTTT.

This clonotype was counted only a few times. The gene calls are TRBV4-1 and TRBJ2-3, with D possibly TRBD2 on 6 matching bases. This CDR3 is 17 amino acids long. Looked up from germline, CDR1 is MGHRA and CDR2 is YSYEKL. V was pared by 0 bases and J by 2 bases, with 15 bases between. In DNA, the CDR3 is TGCGCCAGCAGCCAAGATTGGGGGACTTGGCTCACAGATACGCAGTATTTT. Its protein product is CASSQDWGTWLTDTQYF.

The chain links TRBV20-1 to TRBJ2-7; TRBD1 matches at 11 bases. The CDR3 runs 16 residues. Germline CDR1 reads DFQATT; CDR2 reads SNEGSKA (reference sequence). The ends lost 0 bases at V and 7 bases at J; junction bases unmatched: 11. CDR3 sequence reads: CSARDPQDRGLKEQYF. The CDR3 nucleotides are TGCAGTGCTAGAGATCCTCAGGACAGGGGGCTGAAGGAGCAGTACTTC.

This clonotype has a handful of counts. The chain recombines TRBV28 with TRBJ1-1, with D perhaps TRBD1 (5 bases). Germline values: CDR1 MDHEN, CDR2 SYDVKM. The CDR3 sequence is 14 residues long. V lost 1 base, J lost 3 bases, and 9 bases lay in between. In DNA, the CDR3 is TGTGCCAGCAGTTTATTGACAGAGGACACTGAAGCTTTCTTT. Residues: CASSLLTEDTEAFF.

The V and J genes are TRBV7-8 and TRBJ2-7; D is unresolved. The CDR3 totals 15 residues. Germline V gene sequence: CDR1 SGHVS, CDR2 FQNEAQ. Trimming took 5 bases from V and 2 from J, leaving 16 bases between them. CDR3 DNA: TGTGCCAGCAGCCCTGGCCGGTCCGGCCCCTACGAGCAGTACTTC. This gives the protein CASSPGRSGPYEQYF.

V is TRBV5-6 and J is TRBJ2-1, with 9 nucleotides matching TRBD2. Germline loops: CDR1 SGHDT, CDR2 YYEEEE. This CDR3 comprises 17 residues. V shed 1 base, J shed 0 bases, and the junction held 5 bases outside the gene matches. CDR3 nucleotides: TGTGCCAGCAGCTTGCTAGCGGGACTCAGCTCCTACAATGAGCAGTTCTTC. It yields the protein CASSLLAGLSSYNEQFF.

The chain is built from TRBV5-1 and TRBJ2-7; D tentatively reads TRBD1 or TRBD2 (5 bases each). Trimming took off 0 bases at V and 5 bases at J, with 15 bases between the two ends. In germline, CDR1 is SGHRS, CDR2 YFSETQ. CDR3 size: 15 residues. The CDR3 DNA reads TGCGCCAGCAGCTTGGATTTGGGGACGGAAAACGAGCAGTACTTC. Translated, it gives CASSLDLGTENEQYF.